Presented here are 31 T cell receptor beta chains from one specimen sequenced in a study of blood T cell repertoires in COVID-19. Assay used: immunoSEQ multiplex PCR; TCRdb lists only in-frame clones, some missing. The table records roughly 250,000 clones, 80% to 90% of them present only once. The sample consisted of peripheral blood. These receptors all stem from a woman in her 40s with acute or convalescent COVID-19.

The chain couples TRBV19 to TRBJ2-1; maybe TRBD2 (7 bases). V lost 5 bases to trimming and J lost 0 bases, with 23 bases between them. The CDR3 has 19 residues. Germline lookup yields CDR1 LNHDA and CDR2 SQIVND (reference sequence). CDR3 loop: CASSASGAGDLNSYNEQFF. In nucleotides, the CDR3 is TGTGCCAGTAGTGCCTCGGGGGCGGGGGATCTCAACTCCTACAATGAGCAGTTCTTC.

The chain couples TRBV27 to TRBJ2-2; no definite D call. From germline, CDR1 is MNHEY and CDR2 SMNVEV (reference sequence). The V end was cut by 9 bases, the J end by 1 base, with 12 bases between. CDR3 length: 14 residues. CDR3 amino acids: CASTSARNTGELFF. CDR3 nucleotide sequence: TGTGCCAGTACCTCTGCCAGGAACACCGGGGAGCTGTTTTTT.

CDR3 loop: CASTTANEQFF. The CDR3 DNA sequence: TGTGCCAGTACAACAGCCAACGAGCAGTTCTTC. The chain carries TRBV19 and TRBJ2-1; D is ambiguous. This CDR3 has 11 residues. Per the germline V gene, CDR1 is LNHDA and CDR2 is SQIVND (reference sequence). V lost 7 bases to trimming and J lost 10 bases, with 11 bases between them.

The rearrangement uses TRBV9 and TRBJ2-6; 7 nucleotides match TRBD2. The CDR3 is 16 amino acids. Germline CDR1 SGDLS, CDR2 YYNGEE. The V gene end was trimmed by 4 bases and the J gene end by 2 bases; junction bases not matched to a gene: 6. CDR3 loop: CASSIEAGAGANVLTF. As DNA, the CDR3 is TGTGCCAGCAGCATAGAGGCGGGGGCTGGGGCCAACGTCCTGACTTTC.

The gene calls are TRBV19 and TRBJ1-6; D is unclear. This CDR3 contains 14 residues. From germline, CDR1 is LNHDA and CDR2 SQIVND (reference sequence). V was pared by 6 bases and J by 7 bases, with 13 bases between. CDR3 nucleotides: TGTGCCAGTAGCCTAGGCGGGATGAATTCACCCCTCCACTTT. Translated: CASSLGGMNSPLHF. Full variable domain (outside the CDR3, taken from reference TRBV19 and TRBJ1-6): DGGITQSPKYLFRKEGQNVTLSCEQNLNHDAMYWYRQDPGQGLRLIYYSQIVNDFQKGDIAEGYSVSREKKESFPLTVTSAQKNPTAFYLCASSLGGMNSPLHFGNGTRLTVT.

Regarding this clone: Other DNA variants within this sample encode the same CDR3. This chain uses TRBV6-5 with TRBJ1-1; 8 nucleotides match TRBD1. V was pared by 5 bases and J by 1 base, with 3 bases of the junction left unmatched. This CDR3 has 14 amino acids. The germline gives CDR1 MNHEY, CDR2 SVGAGI. The CDR3 reads CASSLGQGNTEAFF. The CDR3 coding sequence is TGTGCCAGCAGTCTTGGACAGGGGAACACTGAAGCTTTCTTT.

Of note for this clone: The same CDR3 arises from other DNA sequences in this sample as well. This sequence joins TRBV27 and TRBJ2-7; 8 bases match TRBD2. The CDR3 sequence is 16 residues long. After removal of 4 bases from V and 8 bases from J, the junction contained 16 bases not matched to a gene. Germline-derived CDR1 and CDR2 are MNHEY and SMNVEV (reference sequence). The CDR3 here is CASSSLAGGNIGKQYV. The CDR3 nucleotides read TGTGCCAGCAGTTCACTGGCGGGGGGTAACATAGGGAAGCAGTACGTC.

The chain has TRBV5-5 and TRBJ1-3; 10 bases fit TRBD1. Unmatched junction bases numbered 5, after V lost 4 bases and J lost 4 bases. This CDR3 is 15 amino acids long. CDR1 and CDR2 (germline): SGHKS, YYEKEE (reference sequence). The DNA of the CDR3 is TGTGCCAGCAGCCGACAGGGGGCGCAGGGAAACACCATATATTTT. Its protein is CASSRQGAQGNTIYF.

The CDR3 bases are TGTGCCACCACTTCCAGGGAGGACCCCGCGCTAAAACTGTTTTTT. This encodes CATTSREDPALKLFF. The rearrangement links TRBV19 to TRBJ1-4, with D maybe TRBD1 (5 bases). The CDR3 runs to 15 residues. Germline V gene lookup returns CDR1 LNHDA and CDR2 SQIVND (reference sequence). Between the trimmed V and J ends, which lost 10 bases and 10 bases, there was a span of 25 bases.

The chain carries TRBV18 and TRBJ2-5; D possibly corresponds to TRBD2 (6 bases). CDR1 and CDR2 from the germline V gene are KGHSH and LQKENI. The CDR3 length is 14 residues. V was cut by 3 bases and J by 9 bases, with 17 bases left in between. Here the CDR3 DNA reads TGTGCCAGCTCACCGGGACTCGAATTTAAGTCCCAGTACTTC. As protein: CASSPGLEFKSQYF.

The chain couples TRBV19 to TRBJ1-3; 7 bases are a match to TRBD1. Germline CDR1 reads LNHDA; CDR2 reads SQIVND (reference sequence). This CDR3 has 14 residues. Trimming removed 6 bases from V and 0 bases from J; junction bases left unmatched: 2. In DNA, the CDR3 is TGTGCCAGTAGAAGGGACAGCTCTGGAAACACCATATATTTT. Protein product: CASRRDSSGNTIYF.

The chain is built from TRBV25-1 and TRBJ2-3, with 12 bases fitting TRBD2. CDR1 and CDR2 (germline): MGHDK, SYGVNS. The CDR3 spans 17 residues. Losses at the gene ends were 9 bases for V and 3 bases for J; bases not matched to a gene: 13. For the CDR3, the DNA is TGTGCCAGGCACCCTCGGCTTCTAGCGGGGGGGACAGATACGCAGTATTTT. Protein product: CARHPRLLAGGTDTQYF.

This rearrangement joins TRBV12-5 to TRBJ2-2, with 9 bases aligning to TRBD1. The CDR3 extends over 14 amino acids. V lost 6 bases to trimming and J lost 5 bases; unmatched junction nucleotides: 4. Germline V gives CDR1 LGHNT, CDR2 FRNRAP. Here the CDR3 reads CASGPGTGTGELFF. The CDR3 DNA follows: TGTGCTAGTGGCCCCGGGACAGGGACCGGGGAGCTGTTTTTT. The whole variable domain, filled in from reference TRBV12-5 and TRBJ2-2, reads DARVTQTPRHKVTEMGQEVTMRCQPILGHNTVFWYRQTMMQGLELLAYFRNRAPLDDSGMPKDRFSAEMPDATLATLKIQPSEPRDSAVYFCASGPGTGTGELFFGEGSRLTVL.

CDR3: CASSTGQGALGTEAFF. DNA of the CDR3: TGCGCCAGCAGCACAGGACAGGGGGCTTTGGGCACTGAAGCTTTCTTT. The rearrangement joins TRBV5-1 to TRBJ1-1; 11 bases align to TRBD1. This CDR3 has 16 amino acids. Germline CDR1 is SGHRS and CDR2 is YFSETQ. The J segment lost 4 bases and the V segment lost 4 bases, leaving 9 bases of the junction unmatched.

The chain is built from TRBV30 and TRBJ1-1; D not resolved. The V and J ends lost 0 bases and 5 bases respectively, with 10 bases between them. Germline assignment: CDR1 GTSNPN and CDR2 SVGIG (reference sequence). This CDR3 is 13 amino acids long. In DNA form, the CDR3 reads TGTGCCTGGAGTGTGGGCTTCATGACTGAAGCTTTCTTT. Translating it yields CAWSVGFMTEAFF.

This clone appeared a single time. The chain carries TRBV12-5 and TRBJ1-2, with 7 bases matching TRBD1. Germline V gives CDR1 LGHNT, CDR2 FRNRAP. This CDR3 is 13 amino acids long. The junction had 4 bases not matched to a gene; V was cut back by 6 bases and J by 3 bases. CDR3: CASGLGTDYGYTF. In nucleotides, the CDR3 is TGTGCTAGTGGCCTGGGGACAGACTATGGCTACACCTTC.

This clone appeared once. This chain connects TRBV9 to TRBJ1-4; TRBD1 matches at 7 bases. The germline gives CDR1 SGDLS, CDR2 YYNGEE. After removal of 3 bases from V and 5 bases from J, the junction contained 4 bases not matched to a gene. This CDR3 comprises 14 residues. CDR3 in DNA: TGTGCCAGCAGCGCCCAGGGGGGAAATGAAAAACTGTTTTTT. This encodes CASSAQGGNEKLFF. Complete variable domain (other parts from reference TRBV9 and TRBJ1-4): DSGVTQTPKHLITATGQRVTLRCSPRSGDLSVYWYQQSLDQGLQFLIQYYNGEERAKGNILERFSAQQFPDLHSELNLSSLELGDSALYFCASSAQGGNEKLFFGSGTQLSVL.

This chain links TRBV6-7 with TRBJ2-3, with D possibly being TRBD1 (6 bases). TRBV6-7 is labeled an ORF, and its function is uncertain. The CDR3 is 14 residues long. V was pared by 5 bases and J by 6 bases, with 15 bases between. The CDR3 is CASSHPTRGDTQYF. The CDR3 nucleotides read TGTGCCAGCAGTCACCCCACTAGGGGGGATACGCAGTATTTT.

The chain combines TRBV28 with TRBJ1-5; D is undetermined. The V end was cut by 5 bases, the J end by 0 bases, with 8 bases between. This CDR3 is 14 amino acids long. Looked up from germline, CDR1 is MDHEN and CDR2 is SYDVKM. CDR3 sequence: CASSKQNSNQPQHF. CDR3 DNA sequence: TGTGCCAGCAGTAAACAGAATAGCAATCAGCCCCAGCATTTT.

The rearrangement uses TRBV19 and TRBJ2-3, with TRBD2 identical over 15 bases. J gave up 6 bases and V 3 bases, and 7 bases lay outside the gene matches. Germline CDR1 LNHDA, CDR2 SQIVND (reference sequence). CDR3 length: 17 amino acids. CDR3 residues: CASSIGLAGGRADTQYF. Here the CDR3 DNA reads TGTGCCAGTAGTATCGGACTAGCGGGGGGGAGAGCGGATACGCAGTATTTT.

The CDR3 sequence: CASRPTGTNYGYTF. The CDR3 nucleotides read TGCGCCAGCAGACCTACAGGGACCAACTATGGCTACACCTTC. The V gene is TRBV5-1, the J gene TRBJ1-2, with D perhaps matching TRBD1 (6 bases). In germline, CDR1 is SGHRS, CDR2 YFSETQ. Trimming stripped 5 bases from V and 2 bases from J, with 13 bases between. The CDR3 spans 14 residues.

The chain couples TRBV6-5 to TRBJ2-1; 9 bases map to TRBD2. Germline CDR1 reads MNHEY; CDR2 reads SVGAGI. Germline trimming cut 8 bases from V and 11 bases from J; bases unmatched to any gene: 7. This CDR3 region has 12 residues. The CDR3 DNA reads TGTGCCAGCGTTCCGGGACTAGCTCAGCAGTTCTTC. Translating gives CASVPGLAQQFF.

The chain combines TRBV9 with TRBJ1-4, with TRBD1 as a possible D gene (5 bases). This CDR3 is 17 amino acids long. Trimming shortened V by 3 bases and J by 3 bases, and 18 bases separated the two germline ends. Germline CDR1 reads SGDLS; CDR2 reads YYNGEE. Here the CDR3 reads CASSAGPGNPANEKLFF. The DNA for the CDR3 is TGTGCCAGCAGCGCTGGGCCAGGGAATCCGGCTAATGAAAAACTGTTTTTT.

This clone was seen only once. V is TRBV19 and J is TRBJ1-1, with no clear D. The V gene lost 3 bases and the J gene lost 1 base, with 6 bases spanning the gap. Looked up from germline, CDR1 is LNHDA and CDR2 is SQIVND (reference sequence). The CDR3 covers 13 residues. The CDR3 region is CASSITQNTEAFF. The CDR3 nucleotides are TGTGCCAGTAGTATCACACAGAACACTGAAGCTTTCTTT.

The rearrangement joins TRBV7-2 to TRBJ2-5, with D perhaps matching TRBD2 (6 bases). V lost 5 bases and J lost 2, with 15 bases in between. The CDR3 totals 15 residues. Germline values: CDR1 SGHTA, CDR2 FQGNSA. The CDR3 sequence: CASSLLSTRQETQYF. The CDR3 bases are TGTGCCAGCAGCCTCCTCTCGACTAGACAAGAGACCCAGTACTTC. The full variable domain, in which reference TRBV7-2 and TRBJ2-5 provide the parts outside the CDR3, is GAGVSQSPSNKVTEKGKDVELRCDPISGHTALYWYRQSLGQGLEFLIYFQGNSAPDKSGLPSDRFSAERTGGSVSTLTIQRTQQEDSAVYLCASSLLSTRQETQYFGPGTRLLVL.

The chain couples TRBV14 to TRBJ1-1; 9 bases are shared with TRBD1. CDR3 length: 15 residues. The V gene's germline CDR1 is SGHDN and CDR2 FVKESK. The V gene end was trimmed by 2 bases and the J gene end by 7 bases; junction bases not matched to a gene: 8. The CDR3 sequence: CASSQLGTGLHEAFF. The CDR3 DNA reads TGTGCCAGCAGCCAACTTGGGACAGGGCTACATGAAGCTTTCTTT.

V gene TRBV5-6 combines with J gene TRBJ1-6; unclear D gene. The germline V gene encodes CDR1 SGHDT and CDR2 YYEEEE. The V end lost 2 bases, the J end lost 7 bases, and 4 bases lay between the germline ends. The CDR3 totals 12 residues. CDR3 amino acids: CASSFSNSPLHF. DNA for the CDR3: TGTGCCAGCAGCTTCTCGAATTCACCCCTCCACTTT.

The rearrangement uses TRBV19 and TRBJ1-2, with D unresolved. CDR3 length equals 16 residues. CDR1 is LNHDA, CDR2 SQIVND, per germline (reference sequence). Trimming took 5 bases from V and 0 from J, leaving 16 bases between them. The CDR3 loop reads CASSANRPLANYGYTF. The CDR3 DNA reads as TGTGCCAGTAGTGCCAATCGGCCACTAGCTAACTATGGCTACACCTTC.

This clone was observed once. The V call is TRBV12-3 or TRBV12-4, the J call TRBJ2-5, with 7 bases matching TRBD1. The CDR3 sequence is 13 residues long. J gave up 3 bases and V 6 bases, and 4 bases lay outside the gene matches. CDR3 nucleotides: TGTGCCAGCAGGGCCGGGACAGAAGAGACCCAGTACTTC. This gives the protein CASRAGTEETQYF.

The chain has TRBV4-1 and TRBJ1-1; D is ambiguous. Looked up from germline, CDR1 is MGHRA and CDR2 is YSYEKL. CDR3 length: 15 residues. The germline V and J ends were trimmed by 0 bases and 2 bases, with 10 bases remaining between them. The DNA of the CDR3 is TGCGCCAGCAGCCAAGACGACTCAGCCAACACTGAAGCTTTCTTT. This translates into CASSQDDSANTEAFF.

The chain links TRBV5-6 to TRBJ1-4; possibly TRBD1 for D (5 bases). Germline CDR1 and CDR2: SGHDT and YYEEEE. The CDR3 is 16 amino acids. Trimming left V 4 bases short and J 0 bases short, with 13 bases between. The chain's CDR3 is CASSPTMTATNEKLFF. The CDR3 region has the DNA TGTGCCAGCAGCCCAACTATGACAGCAACTAATGAAAAACTGTTTTTT.